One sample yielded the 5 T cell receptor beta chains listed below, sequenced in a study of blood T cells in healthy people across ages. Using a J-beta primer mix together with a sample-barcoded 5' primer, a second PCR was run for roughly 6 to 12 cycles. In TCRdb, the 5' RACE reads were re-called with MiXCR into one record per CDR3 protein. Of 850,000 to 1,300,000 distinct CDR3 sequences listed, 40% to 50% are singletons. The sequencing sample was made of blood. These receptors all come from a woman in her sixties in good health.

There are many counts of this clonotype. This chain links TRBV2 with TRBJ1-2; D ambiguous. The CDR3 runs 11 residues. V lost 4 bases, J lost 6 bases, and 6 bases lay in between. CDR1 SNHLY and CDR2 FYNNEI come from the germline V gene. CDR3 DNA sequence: TGTGCCAGCAGTGTCGGTGATGGCTACACCTTC. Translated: CASSVGDGYTF.

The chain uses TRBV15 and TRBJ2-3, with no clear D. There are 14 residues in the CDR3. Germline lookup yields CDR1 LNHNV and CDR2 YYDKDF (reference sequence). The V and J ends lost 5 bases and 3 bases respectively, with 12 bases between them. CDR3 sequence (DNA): TGTGCCACCAGCCCACGGACGGAGACAGATACGCAGTATTTT. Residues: CATSPRTETDTQYF. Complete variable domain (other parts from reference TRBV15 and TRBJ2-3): DAMVIQNPRYQVTQFGKPVTLSCSQTLNHNVMYWYQQKSSQAPKLLFHYYDKDFNNEADTPDNFQSRRPNTSFCFLDIRSPGLGDTAMYLCATSPRTETDTQYFGPGTRLTVL.

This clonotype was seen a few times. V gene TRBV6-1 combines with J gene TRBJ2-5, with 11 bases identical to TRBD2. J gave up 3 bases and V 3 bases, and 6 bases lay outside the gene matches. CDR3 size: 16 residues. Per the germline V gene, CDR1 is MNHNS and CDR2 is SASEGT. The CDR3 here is CASSDKLAGVEETQYF. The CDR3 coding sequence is TGTGCCAGCAGTGACAAACTAGCGGGGGTCGAAGAGACCCAGTACTTC.

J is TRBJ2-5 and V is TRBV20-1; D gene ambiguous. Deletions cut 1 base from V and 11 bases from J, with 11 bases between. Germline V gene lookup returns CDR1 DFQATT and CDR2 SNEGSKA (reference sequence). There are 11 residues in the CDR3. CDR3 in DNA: TGCAGTGCTAGAGCGGATAAAGGACAGTACTTC. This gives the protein CSARADKGQYF.

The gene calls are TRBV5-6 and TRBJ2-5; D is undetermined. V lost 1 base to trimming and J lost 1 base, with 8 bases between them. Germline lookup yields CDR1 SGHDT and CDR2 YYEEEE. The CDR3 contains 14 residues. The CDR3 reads CASSLMDPQETQYF. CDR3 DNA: TGTGCCAGCAGCTTGATGGACCCCCAAGAGACCCAGTACTTC.